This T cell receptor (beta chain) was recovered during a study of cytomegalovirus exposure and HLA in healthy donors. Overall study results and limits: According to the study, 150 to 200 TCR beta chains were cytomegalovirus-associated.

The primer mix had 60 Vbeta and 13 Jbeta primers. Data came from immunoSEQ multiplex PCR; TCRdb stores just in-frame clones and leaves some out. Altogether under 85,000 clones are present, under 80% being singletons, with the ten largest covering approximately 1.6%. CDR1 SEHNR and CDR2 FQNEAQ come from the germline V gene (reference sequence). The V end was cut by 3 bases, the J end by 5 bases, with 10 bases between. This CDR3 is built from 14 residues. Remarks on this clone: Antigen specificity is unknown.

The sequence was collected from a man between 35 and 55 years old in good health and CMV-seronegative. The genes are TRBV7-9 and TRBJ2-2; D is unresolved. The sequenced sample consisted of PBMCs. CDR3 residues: CASSFGVGTGELFF. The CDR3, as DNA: TGTGCCAGCAGCTTCGGAGTTGGGACCGGGGAGCTGTTTTTT.